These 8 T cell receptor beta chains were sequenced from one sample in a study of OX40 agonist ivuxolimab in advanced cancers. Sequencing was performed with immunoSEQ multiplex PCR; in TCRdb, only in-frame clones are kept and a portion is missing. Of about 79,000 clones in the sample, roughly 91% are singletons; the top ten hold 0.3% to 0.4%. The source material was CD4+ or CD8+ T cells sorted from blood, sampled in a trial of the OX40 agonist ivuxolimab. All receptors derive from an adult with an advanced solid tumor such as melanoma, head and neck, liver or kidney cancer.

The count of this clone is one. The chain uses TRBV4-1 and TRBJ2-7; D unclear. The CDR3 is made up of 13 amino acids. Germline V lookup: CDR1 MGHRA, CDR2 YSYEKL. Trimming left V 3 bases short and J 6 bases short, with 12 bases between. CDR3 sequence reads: CASSQSVVGEQYV. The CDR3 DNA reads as TGCGCCAGCAGCCAGAGCGTCGTGGGCGAGCAGTACGTC.

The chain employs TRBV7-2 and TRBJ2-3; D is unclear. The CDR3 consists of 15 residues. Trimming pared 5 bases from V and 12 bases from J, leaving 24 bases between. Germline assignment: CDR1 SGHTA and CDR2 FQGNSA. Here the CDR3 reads CASSARPGHTQEQYF. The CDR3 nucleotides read TGTGCCAGCAGCGCCCGTCCCGGTCACACCCAGGAACAGTATTTT. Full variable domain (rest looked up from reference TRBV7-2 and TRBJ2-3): GAGVSQSPSNKVTEKGKDVELRCDPISGHTALYWYRQSLGQGLEFLIYFQGNSAPDKSGLPSDRFSAERTGGSVSTLTIQRTQQEDSAVYLCASSARPGHTQEQYFGPGTRLTVL.

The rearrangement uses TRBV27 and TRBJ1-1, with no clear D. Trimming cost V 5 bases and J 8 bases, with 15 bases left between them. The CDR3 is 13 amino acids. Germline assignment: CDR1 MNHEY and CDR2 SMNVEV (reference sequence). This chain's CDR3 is CASSPSIPGEAFF. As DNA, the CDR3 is TGTGCCAGCAGTCCGAGCATTCCGGGCGAAGCTTTCTTT.

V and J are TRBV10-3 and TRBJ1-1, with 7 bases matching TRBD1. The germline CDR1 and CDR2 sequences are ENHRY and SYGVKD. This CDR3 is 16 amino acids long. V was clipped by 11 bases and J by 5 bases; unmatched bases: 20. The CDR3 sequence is CASHGRQGELVTEAFF. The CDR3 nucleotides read TGTGCCTCTCACGGTAGACAGGGTGAGTTGGTAACTGAAGCTTTCTTT.

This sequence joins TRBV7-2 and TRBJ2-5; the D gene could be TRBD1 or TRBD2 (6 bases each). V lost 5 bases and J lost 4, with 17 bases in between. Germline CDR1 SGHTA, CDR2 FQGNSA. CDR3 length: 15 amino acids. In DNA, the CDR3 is TGTGCCAGCAGCCTCGGACAGCTAGCGCGAGAGACCCAGTACTTC. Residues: CASSLGQLARETQYF.

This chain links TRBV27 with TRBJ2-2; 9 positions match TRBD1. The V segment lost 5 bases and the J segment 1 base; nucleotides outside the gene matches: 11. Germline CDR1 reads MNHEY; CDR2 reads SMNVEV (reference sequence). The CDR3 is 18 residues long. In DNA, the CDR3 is TGTGCCAGCAGTCTTTCGTGGACAGGGGCAGGGAACACCGGGGAGCTGTTTTTT. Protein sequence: CASSLSWTGAGNTGELFF.

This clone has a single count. The CDR3 nucleotides read TGCAGCGTTGACTCCAGGGCCAAAAACATTCAGTACTTC. Its translation is CSVDSRAKNIQYF. The chain couples TRBV29-1 to TRBJ2-4; D gene uncertain. The V gene's germline CDR1 is SQVTM and CDR2 ANQGSEA. V lost 3 bases and J lost 1, with 7 bases in between. The CDR3 covers 13 residues.

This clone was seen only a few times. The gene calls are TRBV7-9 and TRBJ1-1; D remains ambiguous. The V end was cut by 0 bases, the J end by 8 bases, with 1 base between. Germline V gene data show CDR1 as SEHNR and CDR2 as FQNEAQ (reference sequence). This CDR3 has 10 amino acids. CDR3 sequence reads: CASSLAEAFF. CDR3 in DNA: TGTGCCAGCAGCTTAGCCGAAGCTTTCTTT.